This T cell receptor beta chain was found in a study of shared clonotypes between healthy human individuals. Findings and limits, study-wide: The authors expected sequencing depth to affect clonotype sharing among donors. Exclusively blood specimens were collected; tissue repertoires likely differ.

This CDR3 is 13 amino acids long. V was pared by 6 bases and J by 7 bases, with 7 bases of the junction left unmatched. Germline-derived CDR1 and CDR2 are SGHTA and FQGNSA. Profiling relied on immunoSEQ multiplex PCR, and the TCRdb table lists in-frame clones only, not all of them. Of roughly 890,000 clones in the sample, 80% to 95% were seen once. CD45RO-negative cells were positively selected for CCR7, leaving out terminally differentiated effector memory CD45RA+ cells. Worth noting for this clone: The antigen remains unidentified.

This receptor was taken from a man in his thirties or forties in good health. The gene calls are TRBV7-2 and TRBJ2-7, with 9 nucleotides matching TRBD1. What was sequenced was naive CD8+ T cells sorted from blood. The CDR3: CASSLQGAQEQYF. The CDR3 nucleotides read TGTGCCAGCAGTCTACAGGGGGCGCAAGAGCAGTACTTC.